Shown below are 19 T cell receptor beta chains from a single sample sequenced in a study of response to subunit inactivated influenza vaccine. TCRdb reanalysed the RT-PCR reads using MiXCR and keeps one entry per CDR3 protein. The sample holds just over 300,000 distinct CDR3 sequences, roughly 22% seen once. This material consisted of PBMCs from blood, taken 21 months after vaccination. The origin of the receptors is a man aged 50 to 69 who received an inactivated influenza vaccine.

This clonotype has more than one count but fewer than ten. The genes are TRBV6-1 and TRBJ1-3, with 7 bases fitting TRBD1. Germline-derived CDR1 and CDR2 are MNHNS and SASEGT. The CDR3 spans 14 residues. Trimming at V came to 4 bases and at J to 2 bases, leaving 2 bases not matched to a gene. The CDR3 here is CASSAQGPGNTIYF. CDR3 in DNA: TGTGCCAGCAGTGCACAGGGGCCTGGAAACACCATATATTTT.

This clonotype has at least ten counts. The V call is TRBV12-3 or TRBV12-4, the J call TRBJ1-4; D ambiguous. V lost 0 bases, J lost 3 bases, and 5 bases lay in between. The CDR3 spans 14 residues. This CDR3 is CASSLAGPNEKLFF. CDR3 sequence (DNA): TGTGCCAGCAGTTTAGCAGGCCCTAATGAAAAACTGTTTTTT.

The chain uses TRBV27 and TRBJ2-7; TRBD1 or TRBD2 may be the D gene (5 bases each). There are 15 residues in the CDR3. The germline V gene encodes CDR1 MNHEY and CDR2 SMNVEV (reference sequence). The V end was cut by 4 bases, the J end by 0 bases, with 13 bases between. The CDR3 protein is CASSSGTLSSYEQYF. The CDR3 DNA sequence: TGTGCCAGCAGTTCCGGGACGCTAAGCTCCTACGAGCAGTACTTC.

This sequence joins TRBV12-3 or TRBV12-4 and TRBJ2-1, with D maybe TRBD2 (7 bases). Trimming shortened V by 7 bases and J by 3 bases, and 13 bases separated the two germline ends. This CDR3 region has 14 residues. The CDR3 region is CASIRGAGYNEQFF. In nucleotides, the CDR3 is TGTGCCAGCATCCGGGGGGCGGGCTACAATGAGCAGTTCTTC.

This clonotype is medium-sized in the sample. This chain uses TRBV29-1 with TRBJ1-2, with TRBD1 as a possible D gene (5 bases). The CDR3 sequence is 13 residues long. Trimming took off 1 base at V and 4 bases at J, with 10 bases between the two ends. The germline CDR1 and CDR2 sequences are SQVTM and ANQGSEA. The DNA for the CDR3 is TGCAGCGTTGAAGGGGGGACGGTCTATGGCTACACCTTC. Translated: CSVEGGTVYGYTF.

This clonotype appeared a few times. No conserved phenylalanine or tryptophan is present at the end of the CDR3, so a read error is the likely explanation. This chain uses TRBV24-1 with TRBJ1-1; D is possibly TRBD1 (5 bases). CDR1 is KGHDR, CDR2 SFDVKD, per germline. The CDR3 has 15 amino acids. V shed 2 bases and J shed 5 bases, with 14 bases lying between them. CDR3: CATSDSKTGGTEAFS. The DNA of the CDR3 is TGTGCCACCAGTGATTCTAAGACCGGGGGGACTGAAGCTTTCTCT.

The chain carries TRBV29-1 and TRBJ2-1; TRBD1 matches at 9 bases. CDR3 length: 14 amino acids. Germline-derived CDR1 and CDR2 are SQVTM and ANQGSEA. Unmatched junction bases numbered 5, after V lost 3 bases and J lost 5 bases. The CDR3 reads CSVEAGQGDNEQFF. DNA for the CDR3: TGCAGCGTTGAGGCGGGACAGGGAGACAATGAGCAGTTCTTC.

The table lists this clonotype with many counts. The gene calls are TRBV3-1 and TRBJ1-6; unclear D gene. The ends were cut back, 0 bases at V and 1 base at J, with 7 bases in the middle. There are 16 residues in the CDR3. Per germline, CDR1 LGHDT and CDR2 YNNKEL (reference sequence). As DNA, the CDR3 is TGTGCCAGCAGCCAAGATTGGGGTTCCTATAATTCACCCCTCCACTTT. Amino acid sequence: CASSQDWGSYNSPLHF.

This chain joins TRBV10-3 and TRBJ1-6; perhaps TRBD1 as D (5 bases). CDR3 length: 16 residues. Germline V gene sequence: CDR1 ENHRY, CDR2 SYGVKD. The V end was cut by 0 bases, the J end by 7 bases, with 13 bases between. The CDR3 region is CAISESIGTDNSPLHF. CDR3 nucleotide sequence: TGTGCCATCAGTGAGTCGATTGGGACGGACAATTCACCCCTCCACTTT.

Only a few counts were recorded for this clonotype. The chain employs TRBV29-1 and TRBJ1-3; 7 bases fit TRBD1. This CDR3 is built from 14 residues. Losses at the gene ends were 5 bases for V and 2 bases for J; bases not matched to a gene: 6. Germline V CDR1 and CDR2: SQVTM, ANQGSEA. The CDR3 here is CSVQGQRPGNTIYF. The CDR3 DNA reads TGCAGCGTTCAGGGACAGAGGCCTGGAAACACCATATATTTT.

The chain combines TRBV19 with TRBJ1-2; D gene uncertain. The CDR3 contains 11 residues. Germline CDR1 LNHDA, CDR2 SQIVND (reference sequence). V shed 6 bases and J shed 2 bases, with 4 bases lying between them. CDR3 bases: TGTGCCAGTAGAAGGAACTATGGCTACACCTTC. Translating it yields CASRRNYGYTF.

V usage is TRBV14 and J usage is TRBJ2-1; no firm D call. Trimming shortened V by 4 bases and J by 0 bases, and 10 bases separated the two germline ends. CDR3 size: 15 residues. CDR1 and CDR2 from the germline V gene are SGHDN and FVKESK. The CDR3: CASSPYSSSYNEQFF. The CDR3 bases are TGTGCCAGCAGCCCCTATTCGAGCTCCTACAATGAGCAGTTCTTC.

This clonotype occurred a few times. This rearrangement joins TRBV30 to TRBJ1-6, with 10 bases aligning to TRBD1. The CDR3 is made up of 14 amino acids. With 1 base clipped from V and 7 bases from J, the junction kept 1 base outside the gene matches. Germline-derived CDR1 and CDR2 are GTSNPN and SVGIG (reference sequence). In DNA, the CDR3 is TGTGCCTGGAGTGAGGGACAGGGGAATTCACCCCTCCACTTT. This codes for CAWSEGQGNSPLHF.

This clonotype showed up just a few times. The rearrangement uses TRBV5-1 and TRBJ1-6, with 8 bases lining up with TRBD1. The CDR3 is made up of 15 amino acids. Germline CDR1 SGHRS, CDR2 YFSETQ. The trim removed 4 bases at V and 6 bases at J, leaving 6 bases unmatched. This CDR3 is CASSTMTGVNSPLHF. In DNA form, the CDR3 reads TGCGCCAGCAGCACTATGACAGGGGTTAATTCACCCCTCCACTTT.

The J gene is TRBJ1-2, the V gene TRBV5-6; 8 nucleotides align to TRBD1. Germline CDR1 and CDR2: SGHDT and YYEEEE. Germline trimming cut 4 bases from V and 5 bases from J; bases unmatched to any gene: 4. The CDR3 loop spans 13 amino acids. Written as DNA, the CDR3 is TGTGCCAGCAGCAGGGGACAGGAATATGGCTACACCTTC. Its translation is CASSRGQEYGYTF.

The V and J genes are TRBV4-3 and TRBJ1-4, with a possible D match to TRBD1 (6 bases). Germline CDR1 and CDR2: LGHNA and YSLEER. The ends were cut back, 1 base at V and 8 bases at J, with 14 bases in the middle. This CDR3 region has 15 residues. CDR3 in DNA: TGCGCCAGCAGCCAAGGGTGGCAGGGGAGGGAAAAACTGTTTTTT. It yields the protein CASSQGWQGREKLFF.

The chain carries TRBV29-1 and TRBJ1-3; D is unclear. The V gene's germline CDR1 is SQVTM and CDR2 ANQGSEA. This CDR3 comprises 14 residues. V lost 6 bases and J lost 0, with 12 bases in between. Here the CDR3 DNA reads TGCAGCGTCCGTCTATCGAGCTCTGGAAACACCATATATTTT. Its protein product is CSVRLSSSGNTIYF.

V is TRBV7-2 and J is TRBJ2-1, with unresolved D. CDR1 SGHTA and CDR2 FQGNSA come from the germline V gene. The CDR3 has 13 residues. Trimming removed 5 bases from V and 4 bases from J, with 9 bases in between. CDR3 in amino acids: CASSPDPYNEQFF. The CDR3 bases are TGTGCCAGCAGCCCTGATCCTTACAATGAGCAGTTCTTC.

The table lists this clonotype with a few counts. The CDR3 is CASSRYRERSPLHF. CDR3 nucleotides: TGTGCCAGCAGTCGGTACAGGGAGCGTTCACCCCTCCACTTT. V is TRBV3-1 and J is TRBJ1-6; a possible D gene is TRBD1 (6 bases). Germline V gene sequence: CDR1 LGHDT, CDR2 YNNKEL (reference sequence). V was shortened by 6 bases and J by 9 bases, with 15 bases between the two germline ends. This CDR3 comprises 14 residues.